This TCR beta chain was identified in a study of human T cells and chemical hapten exposure. Study-level information: Small discrepancies in pooled library volume mainly accounted for the varying TCR yields per sample.

Whole blood that had not been fractionated was the source of extracted total RNA. Unique molecular identifiers were attached to individual cDNA molecules during library preparation. MiXCR was run by TCRdb on the 5' RACE reads, yielding one entry per CDR3 protein. The repertoire includes 110,000 or so distinct CDR3 sequences, approximately 19% of them detected once, and about 3% sits in the top ten. Only a few counts were recorded for this clonotype. This TCR came from a human donor in good health.

CDR3 DNA: TGTGCCTGGAATTCCGGGCCCGTGGGGGAGCAGTACTTC. This encodes CAWNSGPVGEQYF. The chain links TRBV30 to TRBJ2-7; D gene ambiguous. Germline lookup yields CDR1 GTSNPN and CDR2 SVGIG (reference sequence). This CDR3 comprises 13 residues. Trimming shortened V by 4 bases and J by 7 bases, and 17 bases separated the two germline ends.